The 22 T cell receptor beta chains presented below share a single source sample, sequenced in a study of blood T cell repertoires in COVID-19. The assay was immunoSEQ multiplex PCR, and TCRdb's table has in-frame clones only and misses some. This table holds approximately 79,000 clones, approximately 82% found once. Sequencing was carried out using peripheral blood. Every receptor here comes from a woman aged 45 to 65 with acute or convalescent COVID-19.

The chain couples TRBV9 to TRBJ2-2, with TRBD1 matching over 12 bases. CDR3 length: 15 residues. Germline loops: CDR1 SGDLS, CDR2 YYNGEE. With V trimmed by 1 base and J by 6 bases, 1 base remained unmatched. In DNA form, the CDR3 reads TGTGCCAGCAGCGTACGGGACAGGGGGCCCGGGGAGCTGTTTTTT. Translated: CASSVRDRGPGELFF.

The gene calls are TRBV3-1 (or the pseudogene TRBV3-2) and TRBJ1-4; D is possibly TRBD1 (6 bases). Trimming took 5 bases from V and 8 from J, leaving 18 bases between them. The CDR3 totals 15 residues. CDR1 and CDR2 from the germline V gene are LGHDT and YNNKEL (reference sequence). In DNA form, the CDR3 reads TGTGCCAGCAGCAGTAAGGGGGGGCTTCAAGAAAAACTGTTTTTT. It is translated as CASSSKGGLQEKLFF.

The chain combines TRBV2 with TRBJ1-5, with 7 positions matching TRBD1. The CDR3 is 16 amino acids. The V gene end was trimmed by 4 bases and the J gene end by 0 bases; junction bases not matched to a gene: 6. The germline gives CDR1 SNHLY, CDR2 FYNNEI. CDR3 in amino acids: CASSAGQRYSNQPQHF. The CDR3 bases are TGTGCCAGCAGTGCGGGACAGAGATATAGCAATCAGCCCCAGCATTTT.

This chain connects TRBV6-2 or TRBV6-3 to TRBJ2-2; TRBD1 might be the D (5 bases). The CDR3 consists of 13 residues. Germline-derived CDR1 and CDR2 are MNHEY and SVGEGT. Trimming shortened V by 4 bases and J by 5 bases, and 8 bases separated the two germline ends. For the CDR3, the DNA is TGTGCCAGCAGTTCGACAGATACCGGGGAGCTGTTTTTT. Translating it yields CASSSTDTGELFF.

This chain uses TRBV18 with TRBJ2-1; TRBD2 aligns across 7 bases. The CDR3 is 14 residues long. From germline, CDR1 is KGHSH and CDR2 LQKENI. V shed 4 bases and J 4 bases; nucleotides not matched to a gene: 4. The CDR3 bases are TGTGCCAGCTCACAAGCTAGCGGTTACAATGAGCAGTTCTTC. Translation: CASSQASGYNEQFF. Full variable domain (remainder filled in from reference TRBV18 and TRBJ2-1): NAGVMQNPRHLVRRRGQEARLRCSPMKGHSHVYWYRQLPEEGLKFMVYLQKENIIDESGMPKERFSAEFPKEGPSILRIQQVVRGDSAAYFCASSQASGYNEQFFGPGTRLTVL.

The chain has TRBV4-2 and TRBJ1-5, with D perhaps TRBD1 (6 bases). Trimming left V 9 bases short and J 9 bases short, with 12 bases between. CDR3 length: 11 amino acids. CDR1 is LGHNA and CDR2 is YNFKEQ in the germline V gene. In nucleotides, the CDR3 is TGTGCCAGTAGGGGGTACGGGCCCCAGCATTTT. Amino acid sequence: CASRGYGPQHF.

The rearrangement joins TRBV5-6 to TRBJ2-3, with D possibly matching TRBD1 (6 bases). Per the germline V gene, CDR1 is SGHDT and CDR2 is YYEEEE. Trimming shortened V by 3 bases and J by 2 bases, and 13 bases separated the two germline ends. The CDR3 sequence is 15 residues long. The chain's CDR3 is CASSSRQVYTDTQYF. The CDR3 DNA is TGTGCCAGCAGCTCCCGACAGGTCTACACAGATACGCAGTATTTT.

The rearrangement uses TRBV13 and TRBJ1-6; D is perhaps TRBD1 (5 bases). The V end lost 5 bases, the J end lost 7 bases, and 21 bases lay between the germline ends. The germline V gene encodes CDR1 PRHDT and CDR2 FYEKMQ (reference sequence). This CDR3 is built from 17 residues. This CDR3 reads CASSLSGTFDANSPLHF. In DNA, the CDR3 is TGTGCCAGCAGCCTGAGCGGGACTTTCGATGCCAATTCACCCCTCCACTTT.

The chain combines TRBV3-1 (or the pseudogene TRBV3-2) with TRBJ1-3; D is unresolved. Germline values: CDR1 LGHDT, CDR2 YNNKEL (reference sequence). The CDR3 runs 15 residues. Trimming stripped 1 base from V and 1 base from J, with 8 bases between. The CDR3 sequence: CASSQASLSGNTIYF. CDR3 sequence (DNA): TGTGCCAGCAGCCAAGCATCTCTATCTGGAAACACCATATATTTT.

J is TRBJ2-7 and V is TRBV7-9; TRBD2 might be the D (5 bases). The germline V gene encodes CDR1 SEHNR and CDR2 FQNEAQ (reference sequence). V lost 3 bases, J lost 6 bases, and 9 bases lay in between. The CDR3 runs to 12 residues. The CDR3 spells CASSLLEGEQYF. CDR3 coding DNA: TGTGCCAGCAGCTTGTTAGAGGGCGAGCAGTACTTC.

A few counts support this clone. The chain uses TRBV28 and TRBJ1-5, with 9 bases aligning to TRBD1. The CDR3 runs to 16 residues. Germline V gene sequence: CDR1 MDHEN, CDR2 SYDVKM. V was clipped by 5 bases and J by 6 bases; unmatched bases: 11. CDR3 bases: TGTGCCAGCAGTGAGCCGACAGGGGGATCGAGTCAGCCCCAGCATTTT. Encoded protein: CASSEPTGGSSQPQHF.

CDR3 sequence reads: CASSSSGRGTGELFF. The CDR3 bases are TGTGCCAGCAGTTCAAGCGGGAGAGGCACCGGGGAGCTGTTTTTT. The V call is TRBV27, the J call TRBJ2-2; TRBD2 agrees at 8 bases. The J segment lost 4 bases and the V segment lost 4 bases, leaving 5 bases of the junction unmatched. Per germline, CDR1 MNHEY and CDR2 SMNVEV (reference sequence). The CDR3 consists of 15 residues.

The V call is TRBV4-3, the J call TRBJ2-7; D is ambiguous. Germline V gene sequence: CDR1 LGHNA, CDR2 YSLEER. This CDR3 is 16 amino acids long. Trimming shortened V by 3 bases and J by 3 bases, and 18 bases separated the two germline ends. The CDR3: CASSHVSSSNLYEQYF. The CDR3 nucleotides read TGCGCCAGCAGCCACGTATCCTCATCTAACCTCTACGAGCAGTACTTC.

CDR3 residues: CASSQDRVGSPLHF. CDR3 nucleotide sequence: TGCGCCAGCAGCCAAGACAGGGTTGGTTCACCCCTCCACTTT. The chain uses TRBV4-1 and TRBJ1-6, with D maybe TRBD1 (5 bases). Germline V CDR1 and CDR2: MGHRA, YSYEKL. Trimming took off 0 bases at V and 9 bases at J, with 9 bases between the two ends. The CDR3 is 14 residues long.

This clone appeared once. The chain couples TRBV6-5 to TRBJ1-1, with 9 bases lining up with TRBD1. Germline loops: CDR1 MNHEY, CDR2 SVGAGI. Trimming removed 8 bases from V and 7 bases from J; junction bases left unmatched: 5. This CDR3 spans 12 amino acids. The DNA for the CDR3 is TGTGCCAGCTCAACAGGGGGCCTTGAAGCTTTCTTT. This sequence encodes CASSTGGLEAFF.

V is TRBV7-6 and J is TRBJ1-2; 7 bases line up with TRBD1. The CDR3 totals 18 residues. CDR1 and CDR2 (germline): SGHVS, FNYEAQ. V lost 5 bases, J lost 8 bases, and 23 bases stayed unmatched. The CDR3: CASSPPGVGQGVSEGYTF. The CDR3 nucleotides read TGTGCCAGCAGCCCACCAGGGGTGGGGCAGGGGGTATCGGAAGGCTACACCTTC.

The chain employs TRBV7-8 and TRBJ1-4, with D unclear. This CDR3 contains 14 residues. The germline V and J ends were trimmed by 1 base and 8 bases, with 11 bases remaining between them. Germline values: CDR1 SGHVS, CDR2 FQNEAQ. The CDR3 nucleotides read TGTGCCAGCAGCTTAGGGCAGTTGGGCGAAAAACTGTTTTTT. Amino acid sequence: CASSLGQLGEKLFF. Full variable domain (rest looked up from reference TRBV7-8 and TRBJ1-4): GAGVSQSPRYKVAKRGQDVALRCDPISGHVSLFWYQQALGQGPEFLTYFQNEAQLDKSGLPSDRFFAERPEGSVSTLKIQRTQQEDSAVYLCASSLGQLGEKLFFGSGTQLSVL.

The rearrangement joins TRBV7-3 to TRBJ2-7, with 11 positions matching TRBD2. The junction had 3 bases not matched to a gene; V was cut back by 2 bases and J by 0 bases. The CDR3 sequence is 16 residues long. Germline loops: CDR1 SGHTA, CDR2 FQGTGA. CDR3 region: CASSLEGTSGSYEQYF. CDR3 nucleotide sequence: TGTGCCAGCAGCTTAGAGGGGACTAGCGGCTCCTACGAGCAGTACTTC.

On this clone itself: At the DNA level, this CDR3 is encoded by other sequences in the same sample as well. The chain recombines TRBV5-1 with TRBJ1-6, with a weak D call TRBD1 (6 bases). This CDR3 has 20 residues. From germline, CDR1 is SGHRS and CDR2 YFSETQ. V was clipped by 0 bases and J by 13 bases, with 32 bases between them. Written as DNA, the CDR3 is TGCGCCAGCAGCTTGGGGGACTTTATTTCAGGCGGGGGCCGGGAGGGTCCCCTCCACTTT. It codes for CASSLGDFISGGGREGPLHF.

In this sample, this clone turned up a few times. The CDR3 DNA follows: TGTGCCAGCTCACCACTGGAGAATCTTATGGGTACTGAAGCTTTCTTT. Translation: CASSPLENLMGTEAFF. The rearrangement uses TRBV18 and TRBJ1-1, with D unresolved. There are 16 residues in the CDR3. The germline CDR1 and CDR2 sequences are KGHSH and LQKENI. Trimming stripped 1 base from V and 5 bases from J, with 17 bases between. Combining the CDR3 with reference TRBV18 and TRBJ1-1 gives the whole variable domain NAGVMQNPRHLVRRRGQEARLRCSPMKGHSHVYWYRQLPEEGLKFMVYLQKENIIDESGMPKERFSAEFPKEGPSILRIQQVVRGDSAAYFCASSPLENLMGTEAFFGQGTRLTVV.

This clone was detected once. This chain uses TRBV7-9 with TRBJ2-2, with a tentative D call TRBD2 (5 bases). The ends were cut back, 4 bases at V and 3 bases at J, with 15 bases in the middle. Germline V CDR1 and CDR2: SEHNR, FQNEAQ (reference sequence). The CDR3 totals 16 residues. The CDR3 loop is CASSSNILAYTGELFF. CDR3 bases: TGTGCCAGCAGCTCCAATATCTTAGCGTACACCGGGGAGCTGTTTTTT.

The chain couples TRBV28 to TRBJ1-5, with 7 bases that match TRBD1. CDR1 is MDHEN, CDR2 SYDVKM, per germline. V was clipped by 6 bases and J by 13 bases; unmatched bases: 6. The CDR3 has 11 amino acids. The CDR3 is CASSPRQGQHF. The CDR3 coding sequence is TGTGCCAGCAGCCCCCGACAGGGACAGCATTTT.